The T cell receptor beta chain described here comes from a study of T cells in Graves' hyperthyroidism and ophthalmopathy. From RNA transcripts, TCR beta CDR3 regions were amplified. HTBI primers were the set used in a first-round RT-PCR of the TCR CDR3. TCRdb independently ran MiXCR on the multiplex PCR reads; one entry per CDR3 protein. The repertoire holds hundreds of thousands of distinct CDR3 sequences, with around a sixth as singletons. This clonotype showed up many times. The CDR3 loop spans 12 amino acids. CDR1 is LGHDT and CDR2 is YNNKEL in the germline V gene (reference sequence). Trimming pared 4 bases from V and 2 bases from J, leaving 4 bases between.

The sequence was collected from a woman aged 45-59 years with Graves' hyperthyroidism that later progressed to Graves' ophthalmopathy. The source material was blood. The rearrangement joins TRBV3-1 to TRBJ2-3; D is unclear. CDR3 coding DNA: TGTGCCAGCAGCCGAGACACAGATACGCAGTATTTT. Its translation: CASSRDTDTQYF.